The text below deals with one T cell receptor beta chain. Its antigen remains unidentified. Germline lookup yields CDR1 LNHDA and CDR2 SQIVND (reference sequence). This CDR3 comprises 15 residues. The V gene lost 3 bases and the J gene lost 3 bases, with 15 bases spanning the gap. These data belong to a study of Graves' ophthalmopathy and Graves' hyperthyroidism. Study results and limitations: Thyroid clonotypes that were expanded above 0.001 frequency mostly also appeared in blood.

The PBMCs originated from approximately 10 ml of fresh peripheral blood. Researchers took RNA transcripts and amplified TCR beta CDR3 regions from them. Amplification began with first-round RT-PCR using HTBI primers, then second-round multiplex PCR was performed. TCRdb called the multiplex PCR reads again in MiXCR, with one record for every CDR3 protein. The sample contains almost 750,000 distinct CDR3 sequences, roughly two fifths of which appear only once. Specimen: peripheral blood. This TCR was sampled from an adult man with Graves' ophthalmopathy. The chain links TRBV19 to TRBJ2-7; D might be TRBD1 (5 bases). The CDR3 DNA is TGTGCCAGTAGTATCGGACATCGTGGGGACTACGAGCAGTACTTC. It codes for CASSIGHRGDYEQYF.